This TCR beta chain was obtained from a study of T cell changes during pregnancy in multiple sclerosis. This CDR3 contains 21 residues. V shed 0 bases and J 0 bases; nucleotides not matched to a gene: 16. Per germline, CDR1 WSHSY and CDR2 SAAADI. Clones were read by immunoSEQ multiplex PCR, and TCRdb kept only the in-frame ones, dropping some. This repertoire shows 40,000 to 60,000 clones, around 95% found once; its top ten account for approximately 5.6%. This chain uses TRBV10-2 with TRBJ2-3, with 9 bases lining up with TRBD1. This specimen was CD8+ T cells from peripheral blood mononuclear cells, taken in the first trimester of pregnancy. The TCR was taken from a female donor with multiple sclerosis, enrolled in a pregnancy study. CDR3 coding DNA: TGCGCCAGCAGTGAGTCTAACAGGGGGCTCTGGCGGGAGTGGAGCACAGATACGCAGTATTTT. This encodes CASSESNRGLWREWSTDTQYF.